The 11 T cell receptor beta chains given below trace back to one sample, sequenced in a study of CXCR3-negative and CXCR3-positive naive CD8 T cells. The libraries of TRB cDNA were prepared using 5' RACE with UMI labels. TCRdb reworked the 5' RACE reads into one entry per CDR3 protein, no DNA. In all, the sample yields approximately 49,000 distinct CDR3 sequences. Specimen: memory CD8+ T cells from blood. These TCRs come from a human donor in good health. Some clones in this sample may be carry-over from other donors' samples.

The V and J genes are TRBV6-5 and TRBJ2-6. The CDR3 loop spans 16 amino acids. In germline, CDR1 is MNHEY, CDR2 SVGAGI. The CDR3 sequence: CASSPTSGSGANVLTF.

The chain is built from TRBV21-1 and TRBJ1-1; TCRdb proposes TRBD1, but this gene call is untestable without DNA. TRBV21-1 is termed a pseudogene. The CDR3 runs 17 residues. The CDR3 loop reads CASSKARTDRGGTEAFF.

The V gene is TRBV6-8, the J gene TRBJ2-5; the TRBD1 assignment by TCRdb is unverifiable without DNA. Germline V gene lookup returns CDR1 MNHGY and CDR2 SAAAGT. The CDR3 sequence is 18 residues long. CDR3: CASSYSSYISDGTETQYF.

This chain joins TRBV5-1 and TRBJ1-2; the TCRdb call, TRBD1, lacks DNA for checking. Germline CDR1 SGHRS, CDR2 YFSETQ. The CDR3 extends over 15 amino acids. The chain's CDR3 is CASSSKQGANYGYTF. Complete variable domain (other parts from reference TRBV5-1 and TRBJ1-2): KAGVTQTPRYLIKTRGQQVTLSCSPISGHRSVSWYQQTPGQGLQFLFEYFSETQRNKGNFPGRFSGRQFSNSRSEMNVSTLELGDSALYLCASSSKQGANYGYTFGSGTRLTVV.

This rearrangement joins TRBV20-1 to TRBJ2-7; there is no DNA to check the TCRdb D call of TRBD1. CDR1 is DFQATT, CDR2 SNEGSKA, per germline (reference sequence). The CDR3 is made up of 13 amino acids. CDR3 in amino acids: CSVPGQGSYEQYF.

This CDR3 is CASSVTNPSGANVLTF. The J gene is TRBJ2-6, the V gene TRBV6-5. The CDR3 spans 16 residues. From germline, CDR1 is MNHEY and CDR2 SVGAGI.

The gene calls are TRBV29-1 and TRBJ2-5; TCRdb picks TRBD2, but there is no DNA to check that call. The germline CDR1 and CDR2 sequences are SQVTM and ANQGSEA. This CDR3 spans 14 amino acids. CDR3 sequence reads: CSVAGLNGGETQYF.

The chain links TRBV28 to TRBJ1-1. There are 12 residues in the CDR3. Germline V CDR1 and CDR2: MDHEN, SYDVKM. CDR3 sequence: CASSLGSTEAFF.

The CDR3 reads CSAQGTLKINQPQHF. The rearrangement joins TRBV20-1 to TRBJ1-5; no DNA is available, so the TRBD1 call from TCRdb remains unchecked. CDR1 DFQATT and CDR2 SNEGSKA come from the germline V gene (reference sequence). The CDR3 has 15 residues.

This chain uses TRBV7-9 with TRBJ2-7; TCRdb outputs TRBD1, but without DNA this stays unchecked. The CDR3 is made up of 14 amino acids. Germline V gene lookup returns CDR1 SEHNR and CDR2 FQNEAQ (reference sequence). CDR3 sequence: CASSLNQGGEEQYF.

The CDR3 spells CASRSVGETQYF. J is TRBJ2-5 and V is TRBV7-9. CDR3 size: 12 residues. In germline, CDR1 is SEHNR, CDR2 FQNEAQ (reference sequence).